Sequencing of this TCR beta chain was carried out in a study of T cell responses to AZD1222 COVID-19 vaccine. Study at large: Samples with a second dose at about 4 or about 12 weeks were pooled together.

Trimming pared 3 bases from V and 0 bases from J, leaving 9 bases between. CDR1 SGHDN and CDR2 FVKESK come from the germline V gene. The CDR3 is 15 amino acids. Generated by immunoSEQ multiplex PCR, the TCRdb table keeps only in-frame clones and is missing some. The data hold around 160,000 clones, with 90% to 95% observed a single time. The sequencing used peripheral blood, collected on day 0 of AZD1222 vaccination. The receptor was isolated from an adult in good health. This sequence joins TRBV14 and TRBJ1-3; D is uncertain. The CDR3 protein is CASSQGSYSGNTIYF. The CDR3 DNA reads TGTGCCAGCAGCCAGGGGTCCTACTCTGGAAACACCATATATTTT. The full variable domain, with the rest looked up from reference TRBV14 and TRBJ1-3, is EAGVTQFPSHSVIEKGQTVTLRCDPISGHDNLYWYRRVMGKEIKFLLHFVKESKQDESGMPNNRFLAERTGGTYSTLKVQPAELEDSGVYFCASSQGSYSGNTIYFGEGSWLTVV.